This T cell receptor beta chain emerged from a study of OX40 agonist ivuxolimab in advanced cancers. V lost 1 base to trimming and J lost 0 bases, with 12 bases between them. The CDR3 runs to 16 residues. Germline V gives CDR1 SGHAT, CDR2 FQNNGV. There are a few counts of this clone. Sequencing used immunoSEQ multiplex PCR; TCRdb keeps in-frame clones, though not all of them. Of under 100,000 clones in the sample, over 75% were seen once. This material consisted of CD4+ or CD8+ T cells sorted from blood, taken in a trial of the OX40 agonist ivuxolimab. The V and J genes are TRBV11-2 and TRBJ1-1, with D unresolved. The sequence derives from an adult with an advanced solid tumor such as melanoma, head and neck, liver or kidney cancer. In DNA form, the CDR3 reads TGTGCCAGCAGCTTAGGGGCGGGTTTAATGAACACTGAAGCTTTCTTT. It translates to CASSLGAGLMNTEAFF.